The 12 T cell receptor beta chains in this list originate from one sample, sequenced in a study of blood T cell repertoires in COVID-19. Assay: immunoSEQ multiplex PCR; the TCRdb copy retains only in-frame clones and omits some. The sample includes more than 250,000 clones, roughly 80% of them seen just once. The sequenced material came from PBMCs or T cells enriched from blood (not recorded which). These receptors were collected from a man aged 35-49 years who had been exposed to COVID-19.

This chain links TRBV7-8 with TRBJ2-1, with D possibly TRBD2 on 5 matching bases. Between the trimmed V and J ends, which lost 2 bases and 4 bases, there was a span of 9 bases. This CDR3 has 14 residues. CDR1 is SGHVS, CDR2 FQNEAQ, per germline. The CDR3 sequence is CASSLRELYNEQFF. The CDR3 coding sequence is TGTGCCAGCAGCTTACGGGAATTATACAATGAGCAGTTCTTC.

V and J are TRBV6-5 and TRBJ2-1; TRBD2 is a possible D gene (5 bases). The germline gives CDR1 MNHEY, CDR2 SVGAGI. The CDR3 extends over 12 amino acids. Trimming left V 6 bases short and J 7 bases short, with 10 bases between. The CDR3 is CASSRGRNEQFF. CDR3 in DNA: TGTGCCAGCAGCCGGGGTCGGAATGAGCAGTTCTTC.

The chain uses TRBV5-7 and TRBJ1-3; D is unresolved. Being an ORF, TRBV5-7 has a function that is uncertain. The V end lost 0 bases, the J end lost 0 bases, and 13 bases lay between the germline ends. The CDR3 runs to 17 residues. The CDR3 bases are TGTGCCAGCAGCTTGGGTCGGTTGGACTTCTCTGGAAACACCATATATTTT. This sequence encodes CASSLGRLDFSGNTIYF.

This rearrangement joins TRBV5-4 to TRBJ2-3; 9 bases line up with TRBD1. The ends lost 7 bases at V and 6 bases at J; junction bases unmatched: 6. The germline gives CDR1 SGHNT, CDR2 YYREEE (reference sequence). There are 13 residues in the CDR3. DNA of the CDR3: TGTGCCAGCCGCGGGACAGGGTGGGATACGCAGTATTTT. It specifies CASRGTGWDTQYF.

The V call is TRBV30, the J call TRBJ2-3, with D unclear. This CDR3 contains 12 residues. The germline CDR1 and CDR2 sequences are GTSNPN and SVGIG (reference sequence). Trimming took 0 bases from V and 7 from J, leaving 8 bases between them. CDR3 sequence: CAWSVQVNTQYF. In DNA, the CDR3 is TGTGCCTGGAGTGTACAAGTAAATACGCAGTATTTT.

This rearrangement joins TRBV2 to TRBJ2-1; 8 nucleotides line up with TRBD1. The CDR3 has 14 residues. The germline CDR1 and CDR2 sequences are SNHLY and FYNNEI. V gave up 5 bases and J gave up 1 base; unmatched junction bases: 1. The CDR3 sequence: CASSWDRSYNEQFF. The CDR3 DNA reads as TGTGCCAGCAGTTGGGACAGGTCCTACAATGAGCAGTTCTTC.

In this sample, this clone turned up many times. J is TRBJ1-1 and V is TRBV6-5; a possible D gene is TRBD1 (6 bases). Trimming took 6 bases from V and 1 from J, leaving 15 bases between them. The CDR3 covers 15 residues. The germline V gene encodes CDR1 MNHEY and CDR2 SVGAGI. The CDR3 sequence is CASRQAGARNTEAFF. The CDR3 region has the DNA TGTGCCAGCAGGCAGGCAGGGGCGAGGAACACTGAAGCTTTCTTT.

As DNA, the CDR3 is TGTGCCAGCAGCAAGGGACAGGGTTCGGGGTCCACTGAAGCTTTCTTT. Translated, it gives CASSKGQGSGSTEAFF. The chain uses TRBV14 and TRBJ1-1, with TRBD1 matching over 9 bases. Germline trimming cut 5 bases from V and 4 bases from J; bases unmatched to any gene: 11. CDR1 and CDR2 (germline): SGHDN, FVKESK. The CDR3 is 16 residues long.

The count of this clone is one. The chain carries TRBV30 and TRBJ2-4; TRBD2 matches at 11 bases. The V and J ends lost 3 bases and 7 bases, in that order; junction bases with no gene match: 5. The germline V gene encodes CDR1 GTSNPN and CDR2 SVGIG (reference sequence). The CDR3 is 14 residues long. The CDR3 is CAWRTSGAANIQYF. CDR3 DNA: TGTGCCTGGAGGACTAGCGGGGCCGCGAACATTCAGTACTTC.

The chain links TRBV2 to TRBJ2-1; 9 bases are shared with TRBD1. The V gene end was trimmed by 4 bases and the J gene end by 7 bases; junction bases not matched to a gene: 8. The CDR3 spans 15 residues. Per the germline V gene, CDR1 is SNHLY and CDR2 is FYNNEI. The CDR3 DNA follows: TGTGCCAGCAGTGGATGGACAGGGGTAGAAAATGAGCAGTTCTTC. Its protein is CASSGWTGVENEQFF.

The chain is built from TRBV6-5 and TRBJ2-1, with D perhaps matching TRBD1 (5 bases). Per germline, CDR1 MNHEY and CDR2 SVGAGI. The CDR3 runs 14 residues. V dropped 4 bases and J dropped 9 bases, with 16 bases sitting between them. The CDR3 protein is CASSSLGGQGEQFF. The CDR3 coding sequence is TGTGCCAGCAGTTCCTTGGGTGGGCAGGGTGAGCAGTTCTTC.

The V and J genes are TRBV9 and TRBJ2-1; the D gene is possibly TRBD2 (5 bases). The CDR3 has 15 amino acids. V dropped 7 bases and J dropped 0 bases, with 14 bases sitting between them. Germline V lookup: CDR1 SGDLS, CDR2 YYNGEE. The CDR3 is CASSVAGLSYNEQFF. CDR3 DNA: TGTGCCAGCTCCGTGGCGGGCCTCTCCTACAATGAGCAGTTCTTC.